Listed here are 11 T cell receptor beta chains from one sample, sequenced in a study of human T cells and chemical hapten exposure. Regarding time point: patch test 1, 2 weeks after DPC sensitization. Treatment defined: therapeutic diphenylcyclopropenone sensitization with weekly scalp DPC. TCRdb itself ran the RACE reads through MiXCR, one entry per CDR3 protein. The sample gives 150,000 to 200,000 distinct CDR3 sequences, approximately 14% of which show up once; about 1.7% is in the top ten. Here the sequenced sample was whole blood, taken in connection with sensitization to the hapten diphenylcyclopropenone (DPC). Source of these receptors: a woman aged 25 to 39 with alopecia areata. Some clones in this sample may be carry-over from other donors' samples.

V is TRBV5-1 and J is TRBJ1-1; D unclear. Trimming removed 2 bases at V and 0 bases at J, with 5 bases between. This CDR3 is 13 amino acids long. The germline gives CDR1 SGHRS, CDR2 YFSETQ. The CDR3 nucleotides are TGCGCCAGCAGCTTTCAGATGAACACTGAAGCTTTCTTT. This encodes CASSFQMNTEAFF.

The chain recombines TRBV2 with TRBJ2-2; TRBD2 agrees at 14 bases. Losses at the gene ends were 6 bases for V and 8 bases for J; bases not matched to a gene: 2. The CDR3 has 14 amino acids. Germline V lookup: CDR1 SNHLY, CDR2 FYNNEI. CDR3 nucleotide sequence: TGTGCCAGCAGAGGACTAGCGGGAGGTGGGGAGCTGTTTTTT. Translating gives CASRGLAGGGELFF.

Ten or more counts support this clonotype. The chain recombines TRBV4-3 with TRBJ2-1, with D tentatively TRBD1 (6 bases). V was trimmed by 1 base and J by 8 bases, leaving 12 bases between them. The germline gives CDR1 LGHNA, CDR2 YSLEER. The CDR3 is 14 residues long. The chain's CDR3 is CASSQVPGAHEQFF. CDR3 coding DNA: TGCGCCAGCAGCCAAGTACCAGGGGCCCATGAGCAGTTCTTC.

The chain has TRBV7-2 and TRBJ2-2; 7 nucleotides align to TRBD1. J lost 6 bases, V lost 0 bases, and 10 bases had no gene match. This CDR3 comprises 17 residues. The germline V gene has CDR1 SGHTA and CDR2 FQGNSA. The CDR3 DNA follows: TGTGCCAGCAGCTTAGCCGGGGACAGCATGATCCCCGGGGAGCTGTTTTTT. The encoded protein is CASSLAGDSMIPGELFF.

This chain connects TRBV3-1 to TRBJ2-5; 7 bases map to TRBD2. Germline lookup yields CDR1 LGHDT and CDR2 YNNKEL (reference sequence). This CDR3 spans 17 amino acids. With V trimmed by 2 bases and J by 2 bases, 11 bases remained unmatched. The CDR3, as DNA: TGTGCCAGCAGCCAATTGCACGGCCTAGCGGATCAAGAGACCCAGTACTTC. It translates to CASSQLHGLADQETQYF.

The V call is TRBV7-9, the J call TRBJ2-6; D is undetermined. The CDR3 is 16 residues long. The germline V gene encodes CDR1 SEHNR and CDR2 FQNEAQ (reference sequence). Trimming cost V 0 bases and J 2 bases, with 8 bases left between them. The CDR3 loop is CASSLAPVPGANVLTF. The CDR3 DNA follows: TGTGCCAGCAGCTTAGCTCCCGTCCCTGGGGCCAACGTCCTGACTTTC.

The chain recombines TRBV28 with TRBJ2-3; 7 positions match TRBD2. Germline V gene sequence: CDR1 MDHEN, CDR2 SYDVKM. Germline trimming cut 10 bases from V and 4 bases from J; bases unmatched to any gene: 11. The CDR3 extends over 14 amino acids. The CDR3 bases are TGTGCCACCATAGGGAGGGGTGGCTCAGATACGCAGTATTTT. Its protein is CATIGRGGSDTQYF.

This clonotype was picked up a small number of times. The genes are TRBV7-8 and TRBJ1-1; D remains unclear. Germline V CDR1 and CDR2: SGHVS, FQNEAQ. Trimming removed 5 bases at V and 6 bases at J, with 13 bases between. This CDR3 region has 13 residues. The CDR3 sequence: CASSLRPAAEAFF. The DNA of the CDR3 is TGTGCCAGCAGCCTGCGGCCGGCCGCTGAAGCTTTCTTT.

This clonotype came up a few times. The rearrangement links TRBV28 to TRBJ2-2, with 7 positions matching TRBD2. After removal of 2 bases from V and 4 bases from J, the junction contained 16 bases not matched to a gene. The CDR3 covers 19 residues. Germline V gene lookup returns CDR1 MDHEN and CDR2 SYDVKM. The CDR3 DNA follows: TGTGCCAGCAGTTTACTTCTTCTTCAAGACGGGGGGACCACCGGGGAGCTGTTTTTT. Protein product: CASSLLLLQDGGTTGELFF.

The chain employs TRBV19 and TRBJ2-2, with D perhaps matching TRBD1 or TRBD2 (5 bases each). CDR1 is LNHDA, CDR2 SQIVND, per germline (reference sequence). V lost 5 bases, J lost 7 bases, and 20 bases lay in between. This CDR3 comprises 16 residues. CDR3 residues: CASSSPPGTVVGELFF. CDR3 sequence (DNA): TGTGCCAGTAGTTCGCCCCCCGGGACCGTAGTCGGGGAGCTGTTTTTT.

This clonotype was counted a few times. The J gene is TRBJ2-1, the V gene TRBV27, with 8 bases that match TRBD2. The trim removed 3 bases at V and 10 bases at J, leaving 8 bases unmatched. The CDR3 consists of 14 residues. The V gene's germline CDR1 is MNHEY and CDR2 SMNVEV (reference sequence). CDR3 coding DNA: TGTGCCAGCAGTTTTACGGGAGGGATAAACGAGCAGTTCTTC. It yields the protein CASSFTGGINEQFF.